The 32 T cell receptor beta chains below were found in one sample sequenced in a study of control samples from healthy donors and cancer patients. The data were produced by immunoSEQ multiplex PCR, yet TCRdb's version contains in-frame clones alone and is incomplete. The table has roughly 100,000 clones, roughly 90% seen once. The sample was blood. These receptors came from a human donor in good health. The donor label of this sample is uncertain.

In DNA, the CDR3 is TGTGCCAGCAGCTCGACACAGGGATACAATGAGCAGTTCTTC. It codes for CASSSTQGYNEQFF. The chain is built from TRBV7-8 and TRBJ2-1; a possible D gene is TRBD1 (6 bases). CDR1 is SGHVS, CDR2 FQNEAQ, per germline. The CDR3 length is 14 residues. The V end was cut by 4 bases, the J end by 4 bases, with 11 bases between.

This clone was detected only a few times. This chain joins TRBV5-1 and TRBJ1-5; 9 bases map to TRBD1. CDR1 is SGHRS, CDR2 YFSETQ, per germline. CDR3 length: 16 residues. With 4 bases clipped from V and 6 bases from J, the junction kept 11 bases outside the gene matches. The CDR3 protein is CASSQIPGQGPQPQHF. The CDR3 bases are TGCGCCAGCAGCCAAATTCCGGGACAGGGCCCTCAGCCCCAGCATTTT. The variable domain in full, completed from reference TRBV5-1 and TRBJ1-5, reads KAGVTQTPRYLIKTRGQQVTLSCSPISGHRSVSWYQQTPGQGLQFLFEYFSETQRNKGNFPGRFSGRQFSNSRSEMNVSTLELGDSALYLCASSQIPGQGPQPQHFGDGTRLSIL.

This chain links TRBV19 with TRBJ1-5, with D hard to call. Germline CDR1 reads LNHDA; CDR2 reads SQIVND (reference sequence). Trimming left V 5 bases short and J 5 bases short, with 16 bases between. The CDR3 is 15 amino acids. CDR3 nucleotides: TGTGCCAGTAGTTACCGGACGGAAGGGCATCAGCCCCAGCATTTT. It yields the protein CASSYRTEGHQPQHF.

The chain carries TRBV5-4 and TRBJ1-3; possibly TRBD1 for D (5 bases). Germline CDR1 is SGHNT and CDR2 is YYREEE (reference sequence). The ends were cut back, 0 bases at V and 0 bases at J, with 13 bases in the middle. This CDR3 is 17 amino acids long. The DNA for the CDR3 is TGTGCCAGCAGCTTGGGTCAGGGCCTAACCTCTGGAAACACCATATATTTT. Protein: CASSLGQGLTSGNTIYF.

The chain has TRBV7-2 and TRBJ2-3; D gene uncertain. V was cut by 0 bases and J by 0 bases, with 7 bases left in between. The V gene's germline CDR1 is SGHTA and CDR2 FQGNSA. The CDR3 is 15 residues long. The CDR3 coding sequence is TGTGCCAGCAGCTTAGCGTACCTGAGCACAGATACGCAGTATTTT. Encoded protein: CASSLAYLSTDTQYF.

The rearrangement uses TRBV5-1 and TRBJ2-3, with D uncertain. The germline V gene encodes CDR1 SGHRS and CDR2 YFSETQ. The CDR3 is made up of 15 amino acids. The germline V and J ends were trimmed by 0 bases and 0 bases, with 8 bases remaining between them. CDR3 DNA: TGCGCCAGCAGCTTGGTAGGCCCTAGCACAGATACGCAGTATTTT. Translated, it gives CASSLVGPSTDTQYF. Combining the CDR3 with reference TRBV5-1 and TRBJ2-3 gives the whole variable domain KAGVTQTPRYLIKTRGQQVTLSCSPISGHRSVSWYQQTPGQGLQFLFEYFSETQRNKGNFPGRFSGRQFSNSRSEMNVSTLELGDSALYLCASSLVGPSTDTQYFGPGTRLTVL.

The chain employs TRBV5-4 and TRBJ2-3; TRBD2 is a possible D gene (6 bases). CDR1 is SGHNT and CDR2 is YYREEE in the germline V gene (reference sequence). CDR3 length: 14 amino acids. Trimming took 0 bases from V and 6 from J, leaving 11 bases between them. The chain's CDR3 is CASSLAGERDTQYF. CDR3 nucleotide sequence: TGTGCCAGCAGCTTGGCGGGAGAGAGGGATACGCAGTATTTT.

The chain recombines TRBV20-1 with TRBJ2-5; no clear D. The CDR3 is 11 amino acids. V lost 3 bases to trimming and J lost 3 bases, with 5 bases between them. In germline, CDR1 is DFQATT, CDR2 SNEGSKA (reference sequence). The DNA of the CDR3 is TGCAGTGCTAGCCAGGAAGAGACCCAGTACTTC. Encoded protein: CSASQEETQYF.

The CDR3 here is CASRTLVAGTYGYTF. In DNA form, the CDR3 reads TGTGCCAGTAGGACCCTTGTAGCAGGAACCTATGGCTACACCTTC. The chain employs TRBV19 and TRBJ1-2; D gene uncertain. This CDR3 comprises 15 residues. V lost 6 bases and J 4 bases, leaving 18 bases between the germline ends. CDR1 and CDR2 from the germline V gene are LNHDA and SQIVND (reference sequence).

The rearrangement links TRBV19 to TRBJ2-7; 7 positions agree with TRBD1. Germline assignment: CDR1 LNHDA and CDR2 SQIVND (reference sequence). Trimming took 6 bases from V and 0 from J; bases not matched to a gene: 5. The CDR3 is 14 amino acids. The CDR3 nucleotides are TGTGCCAGTAGCACGACAGGGAGCTCCTACGAGCAGTACTTC. Its protein product is CASSTTGSSYEQYF.

The gene calls are TRBV7-2 and TRBJ2-7, with D perhaps matching TRBD1 (6 bases). Trimming cost V 1 base and J 0 bases, with 7 bases left between them. Germline-derived CDR1 and CDR2 are SGHTA and FQGNSA. This CDR3 spans 14 amino acids. This chain's CDR3 is CASSLVRGSYEQYF. CDR3 nucleotide sequence: TGTGCCAGCAGCTTAGTCAGGGGCTCCTACGAGCAGTACTTC.

V gene TRBV11-3 combines with J gene TRBJ1-1, with 9 bases lining up with TRBD1. The length of the CDR3 is 15 residues. Germline CDR1 is SGHNT and CDR2 is YENEEA. With 5 bases clipped from V and 5 bases from J, the junction kept 9 bases outside the gene matches. The CDR3 DNA follows: TGTGCCAGCAGCCCGGGACAGGGCGAGTCGACTGAAGCTTTCTTT. Protein product: CASSPGQGESTEAFF.

This chain connects TRBV7-2 to TRBJ2-5, with D unclear. The V end lost 5 bases, the J end lost 5 bases, and 18 bases lay between the germline ends. The CDR3 runs 15 residues. In germline, CDR1 is SGHTA, CDR2 FQGNSA. For the CDR3, the DNA is TGTGCCAGCAGCATCATCTGGGCTAGAGGCGAGACCCAGTACTTC. As protein: CASSIIWARGETQYF.

The chain is built from TRBV19 and TRBJ2-5, with 11 bases matching TRBD2. The length of the CDR3 is 18 residues. CDR1 and CDR2 from the germline V gene are LNHDA and SQIVND (reference sequence). Trimming cost V 5 bases and J 2 bases; bases outside gene matches: 13. The CDR3 DNA reads as TGTGCCAGTAGTCAAGCTCTAGCGGGGGGAATTCTACAAGAGACCCAGTACTTC. As protein: CASSQALAGGILQETQYF. The full variable domain, in which reference TRBV19 and TRBJ2-5 provide the parts outside the CDR3, is DGGITQSPKYLFRKEGQNVTLSCEQNLNHDAMYWYRQDPGQGLRLIYYSQIVNDFQKGDIAEGYSVSREKKESFPLTVTSAQKNPTAFYLCASSQALAGGILQETQYFGPGTRLLVL.

V gene TRBV10-3 combines with J gene TRBJ1-1; the D is unclear. From germline, CDR1 is ENHRY and CDR2 SYGVKD. The CDR3 runs to 13 residues. The V end was cut by 6 bases, the J end by 5 bases, with 13 bases between. CDR3 nucleotide sequence: TGTGCCATCAGGGGCCGAGGAGGGACTGAAGCTTTCTTT. Protein: CAIRGRGGTEAFF.

This chain connects TRBV7-9 to TRBJ1-3; no definite D call. The V and J ends lost 7 bases and 2 bases respectively, with 6 bases between them. This CDR3 region has 12 residues. CDR1 and CDR2 from the germline V gene are SEHNR and FQNEAQ (reference sequence). CDR3: CASNKPGNTIYF. The CDR3 coding sequence is TGTGCCAGCAACAAACCTGGAAACACCATATATTTT.

J is TRBJ1-1 and V is TRBV30; D gene ambiguous. This CDR3 region has 14 residues. V dropped 4 bases and J dropped 0 bases, with 12 bases sitting between them. The germline V gene has CDR1 GTSNPN and CDR2 SVGIG (reference sequence). CDR3 bases: TGTGCCTGGAATCTAGGGCAGTTGAACACTGAAGCTTTCTTT. Translated, it gives CAWNLGQLNTEAFF. Looking up the rest from reference TRBV30 and TRBJ1-1 gives the full variable domain: SQTIHQWPATLVQPVGSPLSLECTVEGTSNPNLYWYRQAAGRGLQLLFYSVGIGQISSEVPQNLSASRPQDRQFILSSKKLLLSDSGFYLCAWNLGQLNTEAFFGQGTRLTVV.

The chain recombines TRBV7-2 with TRBJ1-2; possible D gene TRBD1, 6 bases. CDR1 is SGHTA, CDR2 FQGNSA, per germline. The V end was cut by 2 bases, the J end by 5 bases, with 15 bases between. The CDR3 loop spans 15 amino acids. The CDR3 protein is CASSLSAGGRYGYTF. The CDR3 DNA is TGTGCCAGCAGCTTAAGTGCCGGGGGGCGATATGGCTACACCTTC.

The rearrangement links TRBV15 to TRBJ2-4; D tentatively fits TRBD1 or TRBD2 (5 bases each). The length of the CDR3 is 17 residues. V was pared by 9 bases and J by 3 bases, with 24 bases between. From germline, CDR1 is LNHNV and CDR2 YYDKDF (reference sequence). The DNA of the CDR3 is TGTGCCACTAGCGACCACTCTGGGACGTTCGTCAAAAACATTCAGTACTTC. Its protein product is CATSDHSGTFVKNIQYF.

The rearrangement joins TRBV2 to TRBJ1-1, with unresolved D. The CDR3 covers 13 residues. From germline, CDR1 is SNHLY and CDR2 FYNNEI. V lost 6 bases, J lost 3 bases, and 11 bases lay in between. The CDR3 spells CASSRGRDTEAFF. Here the CDR3 DNA reads TGTGCCAGCAGCCGAGGGAGGGACACTGAAGCTTTCTTT.

The V call is TRBV7-9, the J call TRBJ1-2; 8 nucleotides align to TRBD1. The CDR3 runs to 13 residues. After removal of 4 bases from V and 8 bases from J, the junction contained 6 bases not matched to a gene. Germline assignment: CDR1 SEHNR and CDR2 FQNEAQ (reference sequence). The CDR3, as DNA: TGTGCCAGCAGCTCGGCAGGGGGCTACGGCTACACCTTC. Translation gives CASSSAGGYGYTF.

The chain couples TRBV5-1 to TRBJ1-1, with D maybe TRBD1 (5 bases). The CDR3 runs to 18 residues. With 4 bases removed from V and 1 base from J, the gap between germline ends came to 23 bases. Germline V CDR1 and CDR2: SGHRS, YFSETQ. CDR3 amino acids: CASSAPGTSAPTNTEAFF. The CDR3 DNA reads TGCGCCAGCAGCGCCCCCGGGACGTCTGCCCCCACGAACACTGAAGCTTTCTTT.

This sequence joins TRBV27 and TRBJ1-2; a weak D match, TRBD1 (6 bases). From germline, CDR1 is MNHEY and CDR2 SMNVEV (reference sequence). Trimming took 6 bases from V and 1 from J, leaving 18 bases between them. The CDR3 is made up of 16 amino acids. CDR3 nucleotide sequence: TGTGCCAGCAGAAGGGCAGGGGAATATCTTAACTATGGCTACACCTTC. This encodes CASRRAGEYLNYGYTF.

This chain uses TRBV4-2 with TRBJ2-4; D remains ambiguous. This CDR3 spans 16 amino acids. V lost 3 bases and J lost 4, with 16 bases in between. CDR1 LGHNA and CDR2 YNFKEQ come from the germline V gene. In DNA form, the CDR3 reads TGTGCCAGCAGCCACGAACCGGGTCAAGGAAAAAACATTCAGTACTTC. It codes for CASSHEPGQGKNIQYF.

This rearrangement joins TRBV19 to TRBJ1-5; D remains ambiguous. The CDR3 length is 13 residues. CDR1 and CDR2 from the germline V gene are LNHDA and SQIVND (reference sequence). The V end was cut by 1 base, the J end by 3 bases, with 4 bases between. In DNA, the CDR3 is TGTGCCAGTAGTATAGCCCTCAATCAGCCCCAGCATTTT. Translated: CASSIALNQPQHF.

The DNA for the CDR3 is TGTGCCAGCAGCGTAGCTGTCGGTATCGGCACAGATACGCAGTATTTT. It is translated as CASSVAVGIGTDTQYF. The V and J genes are TRBV9 and TRBJ2-3, with no clear D. This CDR3 is 16 amino acids long. V gave up 0 bases and J gave up 1 base, with 12 bases separating them. CDR1 and CDR2 (germline): SGDLS, YYNGEE.

This clone was seen a few times. The V call is TRBV7-9, the J call TRBJ1-2; no clear D gene. CDR3 size: 12 residues. In germline, CDR1 is SEHNR, CDR2 FQNEAQ (reference sequence). The V gene lost 1 base and the J gene lost 10 bases, with 10 bases spanning the gap. CDR3 DNA sequence: TGTGCCAGCAGCTTAGATGAGCGGTTCTACACCTTC. Its protein product is CASSLDERFYTF.

The V and J genes are TRBV12-3 or TRBV12-4 and TRBJ1-5; possible D gene TRBD1, 6 bases. The V end was cut by 6 bases, the J end by 4 bases, with 10 bases between. The CDR3 runs to 13 residues. CDR3 protein: CASSLDRNQPQHF. The DNA for the CDR3 is TGTGCCAGCAGCTTGGACAGAAATCAGCCCCAGCATTTT.

The rearrangement links TRBV5-5 to TRBJ2-5, with a tentative D call TRBD2 (6 bases). The CDR3 runs 14 residues. V lost 1 base and J lost 1, with 8 bases in between. The germline gives CDR1 SGHKS, CDR2 YYEKEE (reference sequence). The CDR3: CASSLPGGQETQYF. In DNA, the CDR3 is TGTGCCAGCAGCTTGCCCGGGGGCCAAGAGACCCAGTACTTC.

The rearrangement uses TRBV3-1 (or the pseudogene TRBV3-2) and TRBJ2-1; TRBD2 aligns across 15 bases. The CDR3 extends over 15 amino acids. Per germline, CDR1 LGHDT and CDR2 YNNKEL (reference sequence). Germline trimming cut 5 bases from V and 9 bases from J; bases unmatched to any gene: 5. The CDR3 here is CASSAGLAGGGEQFF. CDR3 coding DNA: TGTGCCAGCAGCGCGGGACTAGCGGGGGGCGGTGAGCAGTTCTTC.

The rearrangement uses TRBV24-1 and TRBJ2-2; 10 positions match TRBD2. The CDR3 is 19 amino acids. Germline lookup yields CDR1 KGHDR and CDR2 SFDVKD. V dropped 1 base and J dropped 0; count of bases not matched to a gene: 7. CDR3 sequence: CATSDLRLAGASNTGELFF. CDR3 DNA: TGTGCCACCAGTGATTTAAGGCTAGCGGGGGCCTCGAACACCGGGGAGCTGTTTTTT.

V gene TRBV19 combines with J gene TRBJ1-5; D unresolved. Trimming cost V 0 bases and J 4 bases, with 7 bases left between them. The CDR3 consists of 14 residues. The germline V gene encodes CDR1 LNHDA and CDR2 SQIVND (reference sequence). CDR3 residues: CASSIEYGNQPQHF. The CDR3 region has the DNA TGTGCCAGTAGTATAGAATATGGGAATCAGCCCCAGCATTTT.